The clone carrying this T cell receptor beta chain was recorded once. Its antigen remains unidentified. This sample was included in a study of beta chain features in type 1 diabetes. Investigators reverse transcribed all isolated RNA, so they sequenced expressed TCRB transcripts. Only in-frame clones appear in the TCRdb table, and some are missing; sequencing was by immunoSEQ multiplex PCR. Of approximately 470,000 clones in the sample, 25% to 35% were seen once. Study-wide results and caveats: Fewer junction insertions and more nucleotide deletions appeared in type 1 diabetes patients.

The CDR3 consists of 14 residues. Germline CDR1 reads SGHAT; CDR2 reads FQNNGV. After removal of 8 bases from V and 4 bases from J, the junction contained 5 bases not matched to a gene. The clonotype originates from a man younger than 35 in good health. Sequencing used naive CD4+ T cells from blood. The chain links TRBV11-2 to TRBJ2-2; TRBD2 matches at 9 bases. CDR3 DNA sequence: TGTGCCAGCTTCGGGACTAGCATCACCGGGGAGCTGTTTTTT. Encoded protein: CASFGTSITGELFF.